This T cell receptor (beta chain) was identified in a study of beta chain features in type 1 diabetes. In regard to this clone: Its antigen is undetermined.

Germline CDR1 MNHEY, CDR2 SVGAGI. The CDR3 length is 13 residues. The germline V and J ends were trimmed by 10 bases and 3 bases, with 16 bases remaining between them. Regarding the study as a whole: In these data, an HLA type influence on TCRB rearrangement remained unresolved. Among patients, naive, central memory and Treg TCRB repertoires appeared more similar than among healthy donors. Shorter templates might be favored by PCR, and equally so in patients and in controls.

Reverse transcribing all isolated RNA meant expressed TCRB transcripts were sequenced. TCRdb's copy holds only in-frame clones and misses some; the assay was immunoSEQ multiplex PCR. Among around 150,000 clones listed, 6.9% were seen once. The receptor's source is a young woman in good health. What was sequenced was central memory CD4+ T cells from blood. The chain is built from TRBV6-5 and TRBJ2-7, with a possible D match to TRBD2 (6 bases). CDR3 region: CATAGQAGYEQYF. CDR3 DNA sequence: TGTGCCACGGCGGGGCAGGCGGGCTACGAGCAGTACTTC.